The 23 T cell receptor beta chains in this list originate from one sample, sequenced in a study of T cell clonotyping in hematopoietic cell transplantation. Assay: immunoSEQ multiplex PCR; the TCRdb copy retains only in-frame clones and omits some. The sample lists tens of thousands of clones, 70% to 90% occurring once. Time point: recipient sample about 28 days before transplant, after cytoreduction. The source was peripheral blood mononuclear cells, collected before stem cell transplant. All receptors derive from a man in his fifties or sixties with biphenotypic leukemia. Some clones in this sample may be carry-over from other donors' samples.

V is TRBV7-9 and J is TRBJ2-3; D tentatively fits TRBD1 or TRBD2 (5 bases each). The CDR3 extends over 15 amino acids. Trimming pared 2 bases from V and 1 base from J, leaving 10 bases between. Germline V CDR1 and CDR2: SEHNR, FQNEAQ (reference sequence). CDR3 region: CASSLWGRGTDTQYF. The CDR3 nucleotides read TGTGCCAGCAGCTTATGGGGGAGAGGCACAGATACGCAGTATTTT.

The chain combines TRBV28 with TRBJ1-2; D might be TRBD1 (6 bases). The V end was cut by 8 bases, the J end by 7 bases, with 17 bases between. The CDR3 sequence is 13 residues long. Germline assignment: CDR1 MDHEN and CDR2 SYDVKM. The CDR3 sequence: CASGLWTAGGYTF. In DNA form, the CDR3 reads TGTGCCAGCGGTCTTTGGACAGCCGGTGGCTACACCTTC.

The chain joins TRBV7-2 to TRBJ2-7; 10 bases fit TRBD1. The germline gives CDR1 SGHTA, CDR2 FQGNSA. Trimming removed 5 bases from V and 2 bases from J; junction bases left unmatched: 3. The CDR3 sequence is 14 residues long. CDR3 sequence reads: CASSPGQGPYEQYF. CDR3 in DNA: TGTGCCAGCAGCCCGGGACAGGGGCCCTACGAGCAGTACTTC. The full variable domain, its missing parts supplied by reference TRBV7-2 and TRBJ2-7, is GAGVSQSPSNKVTEKGKDVELRCDPISGHTALYWYRQSLGQGLEFLIYFQGNSAPDKSGLPSDRFSAERTGGSVSTLTIQRTQQEDSAVYLCASSPGQGPYEQYFGPGTRLTVT.

This chain uses TRBV15 with TRBJ1-3, with a tentative D call TRBD1 (5 bases). The CDR3 is 15 residues long. Trimming left V 3 bases short and J 0 bases short, with 9 bases between. Germline assignment: CDR1 LNHNV and CDR2 YYDKDF (reference sequence). CDR3 nucleotide sequence: TGTGCCACCAGCAGCCGGGACGGCTCTGGAAACACCATATATTTT. Its translation: CATSSRDGSGNTIYF.

This rearrangement joins TRBV29-1 to TRBJ1-2; no reliable D call. CDR3 length: 12 amino acids. CDR1 and CDR2 from the germline V gene are SQVTM and ANQGSEA. V was shortened by 6 bases and J by 4 bases, with 12 bases between the two germline ends. CDR3 nucleotides: TGCAGCGTGACTGGAGGTTCCTATGGCTACACCTTC. It translates to CSVTGGSYGYTF. Drawing the rest from reference TRBV29-1 and TRBJ1-2, the complete variable domain is SAVISQKPSRDICQRGTSLTIQCQVDSQVTMMFWYRQQPGQSLTLIATANQGSEATYESGFVIDKFPISRPNLTFSTLTVSNMSPEDSSIYLCSVTGGSYGYTFGSGTRLTVV.

This clone ranks as medium-sized. The J gene is TRBJ2-7, the V gene TRBV6-5; D gene ambiguous. The CDR3 sequence is 14 residues long. With 3 bases removed from V and 3 bases from J, the gap between germline ends came to 12 bases. Germline CDR1 is MNHEY and CDR2 is SVGAGI. As DNA, the CDR3 is TGTGCCAGCAGTTATTCGGTCACACTCTACGAGCAGTACTTC. Protein: CASSYSVTLYEQYF.

The chain joins TRBV29-1 to TRBJ2-3; 9 bases line up with TRBD2. Germline assignment: CDR1 SQVTM and CDR2 ANQGSEA. This CDR3 has 14 residues. V trimming: 4 bases; J trimming: 4 bases; junction bases outside the gene matches: 6. The CDR3 region has the DNA TGCAGCGTTGTAGCGGGAGCAACCCCAGATACGCAGTATTTT. Residues: CSVVAGATPDTQYF.

The chain couples TRBV7-9 to TRBJ2-5; no reliable D call. V gave up 4 bases and J gave up 2 bases, with 8 bases separating them. Germline values: CDR1 SEHNR, CDR2 FQNEAQ (reference sequence). CDR3 length equals 13 residues. The CDR3 is CASSSDSQETQYF. CDR3 nucleotides: TGTGCCAGCAGCTCCGATTCACAAGAGACCCAGTACTTC.

This rearrangement joins TRBV18 to TRBJ1-4; D not certain. From germline, CDR1 is KGHSH and CDR2 LQKENI. The CDR3 has 16 amino acids. Trimming cost V 5 bases and J 0 bases, with 13 bases left between them. CDR3: CASSTSRSATNEKLFF. The DNA for the CDR3 is TGTGCCAGCTCAACTTCCCGGTCCGCAACTAATGAAAAACTGTTTTTT.

This clone has a single count. The genes are TRBV7-2 and TRBJ2-7; 7 bases fit TRBD1. In germline, CDR1 is SGHTA, CDR2 FQGNSA. This CDR3 is 14 amino acids long. With 2 bases clipped from V and 4 bases from J, the junction kept 5 bases outside the gene matches. The CDR3 DNA follows: TGTGCCAGCAGCTTAACCCTACAGGGGTACGAGCAGTACTTC. Translated, it gives CASSLTLQGYEQYF.

V gene TRBV9 combines with J gene TRBJ1-1; 7 bases align to TRBD1. There are 21 residues in the CDR3. The germline V gene has CDR1 SGDLS and CDR2 YYNGEE. V dropped 2 bases and J dropped 4; count of bases not matched to a gene: 26. Written as DNA, the CDR3 is TGTGCCAGCAGCGTCTGGCCCACAAACACAGGGGCCCGCGATGGTGGCACTGAAGCTTTCTTT. Translating gives CASSVWPTNTGARDGGTEAFF.

V usage is TRBV6-5 and J usage is TRBJ2-6; D is ambiguous. Germline V gene sequence: CDR1 MNHEY, CDR2 SVGAGI. The germline V and J ends were trimmed by 0 bases and 0 bases, with 3 bases remaining between them. This CDR3 region has 15 residues. The CDR3 sequence: CASSYSVSGANVLTF. DNA of the CDR3: TGTGCCAGCAGTTACTCAGTCTCTGGGGCCAACGTCCTGACTTTC.

This clone showed up just once. J is TRBJ2-7 and V is TRBV28; tentative D call: TRBD1 (5 bases). The CDR3 totals 14 residues. CDR1 is MDHEN and CDR2 is SYDVKM in the germline V gene. V was pared by 6 bases and J by 3 bases, with 15 bases between. In nucleotides, the CDR3 is TGTGCCAGCAGGTTTGACAGAACGGGCTACGAGCAGTACTTC. Residues: CASRFDRTGYEQYF.

This rearrangement joins TRBV29-1 to TRBJ2-4; 12 positions agree with TRBD2. Trimming took 4 bases from V and 9 from J; bases not matched to a gene: 4. CDR3 size: 13 residues. From germline, CDR1 is SQVTM and CDR2 ANQGSEA. DNA for the CDR3: TGCAGCGTTGTCGCTAGCGGGAGGGCCATTCAGTACTTC. It encodes CSVVASGRAIQYF.

J is TRBJ2-7 and V is TRBV2; D ambiguous. The germline gives CDR1 SNHLY, CDR2 FYNNEI. V shed 3 bases and J shed 4 bases, with 4 bases lying between them. The CDR3 runs to 11 residues. The DNA for the CDR3 is TGTGCCAGCAGTGACCCTTACGAGCAGTACTTC. This translates into CASSDPYEQYF.

The rearrangement joins TRBV18 to TRBJ2-3; 7 bases are shared with TRBD1. CDR3 size: 14 residues. Germline assignment: CDR1 KGHSH and CDR2 LQKENI. V trimming: 5 bases; J trimming: 0 bases; junction bases outside the gene matches: 2. CDR3 sequence reads: CASSETGSTDTQYF. The CDR3 DNA is TGTGCCAGCTCAGAGACAGGGAGCACAGATACGCAGTATTTT.

The J gene is TRBJ2-2, the V gene TRBV7-2; 10 positions agree with TRBD2. Germline loops: CDR1 SGHTA, CDR2 FQGNSA. J lost 7 bases, V lost 1 base, and 0 bases had no gene match. The CDR3 has 14 amino acids. Here the CDR3 DNA reads TGTGCCAGCAGCTTAGGGACTAGCGGCGGGGAGCTGTTTTTT. Translation gives CASSLGTSGGELFF.

The rearrangement links TRBV7-2 to TRBJ1-1, with D hard to call. Trimming pared 5 bases from V and 3 bases from J, leaving 10 bases between. From germline, CDR1 is SGHTA and CDR2 FQGNSA. The CDR3 has 13 amino acids. The CDR3 region is CASSLAVDTEAFF. The CDR3, as DNA: TGTGCCAGCAGCCTCGCAGTTGACACTGAAGCTTTCTTT.

The CDR3 DNA reads as TGTGCCAGCAGCCAAGATGGGCAGGGAGGTCGTCAGCCCCAGCATTTT. It encodes CASSQDGQGGRQPQHF. The V call is TRBV4-2, the J call TRBJ1-5, with a weak D call TRBD1 (5 bases). The CDR3 extends over 16 amino acids. Per germline, CDR1 LGHNA and CDR2 YNFKEQ. V was pared by 0 bases and J by 6 bases, with 15 bases between.

This chain uses TRBV28 with TRBJ1-1, with 7 bases fitting TRBD1. With 6 bases clipped from V and 9 bases from J, the junction kept 4 bases outside the gene matches. The CDR3 spans 11 residues. Germline V CDR1 and CDR2: MDHEN, SYDVKM. CDR3 in DNA: TGTGCCAGCAGGGGGGACAGCCAAGCTTTCTTT. Translated, it gives CASRGDSQAFF.

V is TRBV5-6 and J is TRBJ1-2; 7 bases fit TRBD1. The germline gives CDR1 SGHDT, CDR2 YYEEEE. The length of the CDR3 is 14 residues. The ends lost 4 bases at V and 6 bases at J; junction bases unmatched: 9. The CDR3 coding sequence is TGTGCCAGCAGCCCAGACCTAGGGGGCGATGGCTACACCTTC. Protein sequence: CASSPDLGGDGYTF.

The chain carries TRBV27 and TRBJ1-5, with unresolved D. Germline CDR1 and CDR2: MNHEY and SMNVEV (reference sequence). Trimming shortened V by 1 base and J by 2 bases, and 6 bases separated the two germline ends. CDR3 length: 14 amino acids. CDR3 residues: CASSLFGGNQPQHF. The DNA of the CDR3 is TGTGCCAGCAGTTTATTTGGAGGCAATCAGCCCCAGCATTTT.

The chain couples TRBV7-8 to TRBJ2-3, with TRBD2 identical over 13 bases. With V trimmed by 1 base and J by 5 bases, 9 bases remained unmatched. From germline, CDR1 is SGHVS and CDR2 FQNEAQ. This CDR3 comprises 18 residues. The CDR3 is CASSLGAGLAGDGDTQYF. The CDR3 DNA follows: TGTGCCAGCAGCTTAGGGGCAGGACTAGCGGGAGATGGAGATACGCAGTATTTT.